The 25 T cell receptor beta chains below all came from one sample that was sequenced in a study of T cell changes during pregnancy in multiple sclerosis (dated by TCRdb to 2018 to 2020). Receptors were amplified or captured by the immunoSEQ multiplex PCR assay. The table was pulled from immuneACCESS by TCRdb, which kept in-frame rearrangements only. Such tables lose some clones; where checked, under half of the loss comes from unresolved V genes, and the rest has no known cause. The sample profile shows approximately 70,000 clones; roughly 89% of them were found once. Around 0.7% of the sample rests with the top ten. Specimen: peripheral blood, collected in the third trimester of pregnancy. The origin of the receptors is a female donor in good health, enrolled as a control in a pregnancy study.

This chain joins TRBV11-2 and TRBJ2-5, with TRBD2 identical over 11 bases. The germline CDR1 and CDR2 sequences are SGHAT and FQNNGV. Trimming removed 4 bases from V and 6 bases from J; junction bases left unmatched: 7. This CDR3 region has 15 residues. The chain's CDR3 is CASSWELAGAQTQYF. DNA for the CDR3: TGTGCCAGCAGCTGGGAACTAGCGGGAGCTCAGACCCAGTACTTC.

This chain connects TRBV5-4 to TRBJ1-2; the match to TRBD1 covers 10 bases. V was clipped by 4 bases and J by 8 bases; unmatched bases: 11. The CDR3 is made up of 15 amino acids. Germline lookup yields CDR1 SGHNT and CDR2 YYREEE (reference sequence). The CDR3 here is CASSPTGGGSGGYTF. In DNA, the CDR3 is TGTGCCAGCAGCCCGACAGGGGGCGGATCGGGAGGCTACACCTTC.

The chain joins TRBV28 to TRBJ1-2, with D tentatively TRBD1 (5 bases). This CDR3 region has 13 residues. V was cut by 6 bases and J by 8 bases, with 16 bases left in between. Germline CDR1 MDHEN, CDR2 SYDVKM. The CDR3 region has the DNA TGTGCCAGCAGCCATCGGGCGGGGGAAGGCTACACCTTC. Translating gives CASSHRAGEGYTF.

The sample holds one count of this clone. The J gene is TRBJ1-6, the V gene TRBV2; D is perhaps TRBD1 (5 bases). The CDR3 loop spans 14 amino acids. V was clipped by 8 bases and J by 8 bases, with 16 bases between them. From germline, CDR1 is SNHLY and CDR2 FYNNEI. CDR3 nucleotide sequence: TGTGCCAGCGCCGGGGGTACATCCTATTCACCCCTCCACTTT. Its protein is CASAGGTSYSPLHF.

The V and J genes are TRBV18 and TRBJ2-7, with TRBD2 identical over 11 bases. Germline loops: CDR1 KGHSH, CDR2 LQKENI. This CDR3 has 16 residues. The V gene end was trimmed by 0 bases and the J gene end by 4 bases; junction bases not matched to a gene: 5. CDR3 nucleotides: TGTGCCAGCTCACCACCGCTGGGACTAGCGGTTTACGAGCAGTACTTC. This sequence encodes CASSPPLGLAVYEQYF. The entire variable domain, with the rest obtained from reference TRBV18 and TRBJ2-7, is as follows: NAGVMQNPRHLVRRRGQEARLRCSPMKGHSHVYWYRQLPEEGLKFMVYLQKENIIDESGMPKERFSAEFPKEGPSILRIQQVVRGDSAAYFCASSPPLGLAVYEQYFGPGTRLTVT.

Written as DNA, the CDR3 is TGTGCCAGCGCCGGGACAGGGGGCTGGAATGAGCAGTTCTTC. It codes for CASAGTGGWNEQFF. V usage is TRBV18 and J usage is TRBJ2-1; 12 nucleotides line up with TRBD1. With V trimmed by 8 bases and J by 7 bases, 6 bases remained unmatched. The CDR3 length is 14 residues. Germline V gene data show CDR1 as KGHSH and CDR2 as LQKENI. Using reference TRBV18 and TRBJ2-1 for the parts outside the CDR3, the full variable domain is NAGVMQNPRHLVRRRGQEARLRCSPMKGHSHVYWYRQLPEEGLKFMVYLQKENIIDESGMPKERFSAEFPKEGPSILRIQQVVRGDSAAYFCASAGTGGWNEQFFGPGTRLTVL.

V is TRBV19 and J is TRBJ2-7, with TRBD2 matching 9 bases. There are 15 residues in the CDR3. Germline V CDR1 and CDR2: LNHDA, SQIVND (reference sequence). J was trimmed by 1 base and V by 3 bases; bases with no gene match: 4. CDR3 residues: CASSIGSGGSYEQYF. CDR3 nucleotide sequence: TGTGCCAGTAGTATTGGGAGCGGGGGGTCCTACGAGCAGTACTTC.

V gene TRBV5-1 combines with J gene TRBJ1-3, with TRBD1 matching over 11 bases. After removal of 5 bases from V and 0 bases from J, the junction contained 7 bases not matched to a gene. The CDR3 is 17 amino acids. Per the germline V gene, CDR1 is SGHRS and CDR2 is YFSETQ. CDR3 loop: CASSSGTGGFSGNTIYF. DNA of the CDR3: TGCGCCAGCAGTTCCGGGACAGGGGGATTCTCTGGAAACACCATATATTTT.

The V and J genes are TRBV5-1 and TRBJ1-1, with 9 nucleotides matching TRBD1. V lost 0 bases and J lost 5; bases outside the gene matches: 8. The CDR3 consists of 16 residues. The germline V gene encodes CDR1 SGHRS and CDR2 YFSETQ. DNA of the CDR3: TGCGCCAGCAGCTTGGAAGGGACAGGGTCTTATACTGAAGCTTTCTTT. As protein: CASSLEGTGSYTEAFF.

The V and J genes are TRBV5-4 and TRBJ2-4; TRBD1 matches 7 bases. CDR1 SGHNT and CDR2 YYREEE come from the germline V gene (reference sequence). After removal of 4 bases from V and 1 base from J, the junction contained 5 bases not matched to a gene. CDR3 size: 15 residues. DNA for the CDR3: TGTGCCAGCAGCGACGCACAGGGGGCCAAAAACATTCAGTACTTC. It codes for CASSDAQGAKNIQYF.

This clone was recorded once. The V and J genes are TRBV28 and TRBJ1-2; tentatively, D is TRBD1 (5 bases). Germline V CDR1 and CDR2: MDHEN, SYDVKM. Trimming left V 2 bases short and J 9 bases short, with 16 bases between. This CDR3 is 14 amino acids long. The chain's CDR3 is CASSLGVKGFSYTF. As DNA, the CDR3 is TGTGCCAGCAGTTTAGGTGTTAAGGGGTTTAGCTACACCTTC.

The V gene is TRBV27, the J gene TRBJ1-1; D might be TRBD1 (6 bases). The CDR3 spans 16 residues. Trimming took 5 bases from V and 1 from J, leaving 17 bases between them. Per germline, CDR1 MNHEY and CDR2 SMNVEV (reference sequence). The CDR3 bases are TGTGCCAGCAGTCCGACCGAATTACAGGGGAACACTGAAGCTTTCTTT. Its protein is CASSPTELQGNTEAFF.

The V and J genes are TRBV5-4 and TRBJ2-5; 11 nucleotides line up with TRBD1. CDR1 is SGHNT, CDR2 YYREEE, per germline (reference sequence). This CDR3 has 16 amino acids. V was pared by 4 bases and J by 3 bases, with 8 bases of the junction left unmatched. The CDR3 region has the DNA TGTGCCAGCAGCAGGGCCAGGACAGGGGGCGAAGAGACCCAGTACTTC. Residues: CASSRARTGGEETQYF.

This rearrangement joins TRBV12-5 to TRBJ1-1; 9 bases match TRBD1. With 5 bases clipped from V and 11 bases from J, the junction kept 6 bases outside the gene matches. Germline loops: CDR1 LGHNT, CDR2 FRNRAP. This CDR3 spans 12 amino acids. This CDR3 is CASGTGQGRAFF. CDR3 bases: TGTGCTAGTGGTACCGGACAGGGGAGGGCTTTCTTT. The variable domain in full, with the rest retrieved from reference TRBV12-5 and TRBJ1-1, is DARVTQTPRHKVTEMGQEVTMRCQPILGHNTVFWYRQTMMQGLELLAYFRNRAPLDDSGMPKDRFSAEMPDATLATLKIQPSEPRDSAVYFCASGTGQGRAFFGQGTRLTVV.

The CDR3 region has the DNA TGTGCCAGCTCACCCGGACTAGCGGGAGTGTACCAAGAGACCCAGTACTTC. Protein: CASSPGLAGVYQETQYF. The chain is built from TRBV18 and TRBJ2-5; TRBD2 agrees at 13 bases. Germline loops: CDR1 KGHSH, CDR2 LQKENI. The length of the CDR3 is 17 residues. Losses at the gene ends were 3 bases for V and 0 bases for J; bases not matched to a gene: 4. Full variable domain (remainder filled in from reference TRBV18 and TRBJ2-5): NAGVMQNPRHLVRRRGQEARLRCSPMKGHSHVYWYRQLPEEGLKFMVYLQKENIIDESGMPKERFSAEFPKEGPSILRIQQVVRGDSAAYFCASSPGLAGVYQETQYFGPGTRLLVL.

The V gene is TRBV7-2, the J gene TRBJ2-7, with a tentative D call TRBD1 (5 bases). V shed 5 bases and J shed 1 base, with 15 bases lying between them. The germline CDR1 and CDR2 sequences are SGHTA and FQGNSA. This CDR3 comprises 15 residues. CDR3 bases: TGTGCCAGCAGCCGTTTGGCTCAGGGATCCTACGAGCAGTACTTC. As protein: CASSRLAQGSYEQYF.

The chain employs TRBV7-8 and TRBJ1-1, with a weak D call TRBD1 (5 bases). The V gene's germline CDR1 is SGHVS and CDR2 FQNEAQ. Deletions cut 5 bases from V and 5 bases from J, with 24 bases between. This CDR3 is 17 amino acids long. The DNA for the CDR3 is TGTGCCAGCAGCGGAACCCGCACGGAGTTGGGGCAAACTGAAGCTTTCTTT. It yields the protein CASSGTRTELGQTEAFF.

V is TRBV29-1 and J is TRBJ1-1, with a tentative D call TRBD1 (6 bases). This CDR3 is 11 amino acids long. Trimming left V 4 bases short and J 7 bases short, with 10 bases between. Germline V lookup: CDR1 SQVTM, CDR2 ANQGSEA. The CDR3 coding sequence is TGCAGCGTTGTCGGACAGCTTGAAGCTTTCTTT. It yields the protein CSVVGQLEAFF.

The rearrangement uses TRBV5-3 and TRBJ2-5, with a weak D call TRBD1 (5 bases). TRBV5-3 is an ORF, with its function uncertain. This CDR3 contains 14 residues. Trimming took 0 bases from V and 0 from J, leaving 6 bases between them. CDR3 bases: TGTGCCAGAAGCTTGGCCAGGGACCAAGAGACCCAGTACTTC. Protein sequence: CARSLARDQETQYF.

The chain employs TRBV7-9 and TRBJ1-1; D perhaps matches TRBD1 (5 bases). With 7 bases removed from V and 1 base from J, the gap between germline ends came to 22 bases. Germline V gene sequence: CDR1 SEHNR, CDR2 FQNEAQ (reference sequence). The CDR3 consists of 17 residues. CDR3 sequence reads: CASTGGTLLPTNTEAFF. In DNA, the CDR3 is TGTGCCAGCACCGGGGGGACGCTTCTTCCGACGAACACTGAAGCTTTCTTT.

The gene calls are TRBV25-1 and TRBJ2-5, with 9 bases fitting TRBD2. The CDR3 is 18 amino acids. From germline, CDR1 is MGHDK and CDR2 SYGVNS. The ends lost 3 bases at V and 5 bases at J; junction bases unmatched: 16. This chain's CDR3 is CASSDLTSGLLSGETQYF. CDR3 sequence (DNA): TGTGCCAGCAGTGATCTTACTAGCGGGTTGCTATCCGGGGAGACCCAGTACTTC.

V usage is TRBV6-6 and J usage is TRBJ1-2; perhaps TRBD1 as D (6 bases). Germline CDR1 is MNHNY and CDR2 is SVGAGI (reference sequence). The CDR3 runs 13 residues. V was clipped by 5 bases and J by 4 bases, with 11 bases between them. Here the CDR3 reads CASSETGLYGYTF. CDR3 coding DNA: TGTGCCAGCAGTGAGACAGGACTCTATGGCTACACCTTC.

The gene calls are TRBV28 and TRBJ1-5; 8 bases align to TRBD1. Losses at the gene ends were 4 bases for V and 0 bases for J; bases not matched to a gene: 8. The germline CDR1 and CDR2 sequences are MDHEN and SYDVKM. The CDR3 has 17 amino acids. In nucleotides, the CDR3 is TGTGCCAGCAGTTCCGCAGGGGGCGGCTATAGCAATCAGCCCCAGCATTTT. Its protein is CASSSAGGGYSNQPQHF.

This chain uses TRBV9 with TRBJ2-1; 8 bases are shared with TRBD1. This CDR3 has 12 residues. The J segment lost 11 bases and the V segment lost 3 bases, leaving 4 bases of the junction unmatched. Per germline, CDR1 SGDLS and CDR2 YYNGEE. In DNA form, the CDR3 reads TGTGCCAGCAGCGATAGGGACAGGAAGCAGTTCTTC. This encodes CASSDRDRKQFF.

The V and J genes are TRBV28 and TRBJ2-4, with D perhaps matching TRBD1 (5 bases). Germline CDR1 is MDHEN and CDR2 is SYDVKM. V was cut by 6 bases and J by 0 bases, with 18 bases left in between. The length of the CDR3 is 17 residues. The CDR3 loop is CASSTDSQQLAKNIQYF. DNA of the CDR3: TGTGCCAGCAGCACTGACAGCCAACAACTAGCCAAAAACATTCAGTACTTC.